This entry describes one T cell receptor (beta chain). The V gene end was trimmed by 7 bases and the J gene end by 3 bases; junction bases not matched to a gene: 7. Germline CDR1 is LNHDA and CDR2 is SQIVND (reference sequence). There are 15 residues in the CDR3. This specimen comes from a study of T cell changes during pregnancy in multiple sclerosis. Data came from immunoSEQ multiplex PCR; TCRdb stores just in-frame clones and leaves some out. The sample yields some 36,000 clones, approximately 89% seen once. The sequenced sample was CD4+ T cells from peripheral blood mononuclear cells, obtained in the second trimester of pregnancy. This TCR was recovered from a female donor in good health, enrolled as a control in a pregnancy study. J is TRBJ2-1 and V is TRBV19; TRBD1 matches at 9 bases. The CDR3, as DNA: TGTGCCAGTACCCCCGGGACAGGGATCTACAATGAGCAGTTCTTC. It codes for CASTPGTGIYNEQFF.